The rows below give T cell receptor beta chains drawn from one sample of a study of blood T cell repertoires in COVID-19. Data came from immunoSEQ multiplex PCR; TCRdb stores just in-frame clones and leaves some out. Of 250,000 or so clones in the sample, 70% to 90% are singletons; the top ten hold about 4%. Sequencing was carried out using peripheral blood. The receptors derive from a man over 45 with acute or convalescent COVID-19. Both conserved end residues are part of each CDR3. D genes are given only for firm matches. Expanded clones get a size class; other rows say once, few or many, or leave the size out.

V gene	J gene	D gene	clone size	CDR3 protein	CDR3 DNA
TRBV19	TRBJ2-2	TRBD2	-	CASSIGRPGGGELFF	TGTGCCAGTAGTATAGGGCGGCCGGGAGGCGGGGAGCTGTTTTTT
TRBV19	TRBJ2-3	TRBD2	-	CASSIGGSADTQYF	TGTGCCAGTAGTATAGGCGGGAGCGCAGATACGCAGTATTTT
TRBV19	TRBJ1-1	TRBD1	once	CASWNAGQGDPRTEAFF	TGTGCCAGCTGGAACGCGGGACAGGGGGACCCGAGGACTGAAGCTTTCTTT
TRBV2	TRBJ1-5	-	once	CASSEQGRNQPQHF	TGTGCCAGCAGTGAACAGGGGCGCAATCAGCCCCAGCATTTT
TRBV3-1/TRBV3-2	TRBJ2-1	-	once	CASSQSQAVEQFF	TGTGCCAGCAGCCAATCCCAAGCGGTTGAGCAGTTCTTC
TRBV11-2	TRBJ2-7	-	-	CASSLEDFRSYEQYF	TGTGCCAGCAGCTTAGAGGACTTTCGCTCCTACGAGCAGTACTTC
TRBV21-1	TRBJ2-7	-	few	CASSKGGRNYEQYF	TGTGCCAGCAGCAAAGGCGGGAGAAACTACGAGCAGTACTTC
TRBV7-2	TRBJ2-6	TRBD1	-	CASSQGTGYAGANVLTF	TGTGCCAGCAGCCAGGGGACAGGGTACGCTGGGGCCAACGTCCTGACTTTC
TRBV6-5	TRBJ2-2	TRBD1	-	CASSIQGANTGELFF	TGTGCCAGCAGCATACAGGGGGCGAACACCGGGGAGCTGTTTTTT
TRBV19	TRBJ1-4	TRBD1	-	CASNHPGQGDEKLFF	TGTGCCAGTAACCATCCAGGGCAGGGGGATGAAAAACTGTTTTTT
TRBV7-2	TRBJ2-1	-	few	CASRLQGIGSYNEQFF	TGTGCCAGCAGATTACAGGGAATAGGGTCCTACAATGAGCAGTTCTTC
TRBV10-3	TRBJ2-1	TRBD1	-	CAIRTPTGEAYNEQFF	TGTGCCATCAGGACCCCGACAGGGGAAGCCTACAATGAGCAGTTCTTC
TRBV19	TRBJ1-5	-	few	CASSIFGENQPQHF	TGTGCCAGTAGTATTTTCGGGGAGAATCAGCCCCAGCATTTT
TRBV19	TRBJ1-5	TRBD1	once	CASSPLDRANQPQHF	TGTGCCAGTAGTCCACTGGACAGGGCTAATCAGCCCCAGCATTTT
TRBV5-1	TRBJ2-7	TRBD2	-	CASSLALAGAYEQYF	TGCGCCAGCAGCTTGGCCTTAGCGGGAGCCTACGAGCAGTACTTC
TRBV19	TRBJ1-2	TRBD1	-	CASSITGGEYGYTF	TGTGCCAGTAGTATAACAGGGGGCGAATATGGCTACACCTTC
TRBV11-2	TRBJ1-1	TRBD1	-	CASRRPGQMNTEAFF	TGTGCCAGCAGAAGACCGGGACAGATGAACACTGAAGCTTTCTTT
TRBV27	TRBJ2-1	TRBD1	-	CASSKGAGYNEQFF	TGTGCCAGCAGCAAGGGGGCGGGCTACAATGAGCAGTTCTTC
TRBV7-9	TRBJ1-1	TRBD1	once	CASSSRGRGPGNTEAFF	TGTGCCAGCAGCTCCCGGGGCAGGGGGCCGGGGAACACTGAAGCTTTCTTT
TRBV19	TRBJ1-1	-	once	CASSSGGGWSEAFF	TGTGCCAGTAGTAGCGGGGGGGGCTGGTCGGAAGCTTTCTTT
TRBV7-6	TRBJ2-2	TRBD1	-	CASSYGTGNTGELFF	TGTGCCAGCAGCTACGGGACAGGGAACACCGGGGAGCTGTTTTTT
TRBV7-2	TRBJ1-2	TRBD1	-	CASSLPPRQGGGYTF	TGTGCCAGCAGCCTTCCCCCCCGACAGGGAGGAGGCTACACCTTC
TRBV30	TRBJ1-1	-	once	CAWSRQENTEAFF	TGTGCCTGGAGTAGACAGGAGAACACTGAAGCTTTCTTT
TRBV7-3	TRBJ2-3	TRBD2	-	CASSPGLAGVTDTQYF	TGTGCCAGCAGCCCGGGACTAGCGGGGGTCACAGATACGCAGTATTTT
TRBV20-1	TRBJ2-5	TRBD2	once	CSASKTSGSHGETQYF	TGCAGTGCTAGTAAGACTAGCGGGAGCCACGGGGAGACCCAGTACTTC
TRBV15	TRBJ1-1	TRBD1	-	CATRRGQGMNTEAFF	TGTGCCACCAGGAGGGGACAGGGGATGAACACTGAAGCTTTCTTT
TRBV4-2	TRBJ2-7	TRBD1	-	CASSQSEGQTYEQYF	TGTGCCAGCAGCCAAAGCGAGGGACAGACCTACGAGCAGTACTTC